One T cell receptor beta chain is described in this entry. Original handling: From reference gene primer amplification, estimates of nucleated cell counts were derived. The data were produced by immunoSEQ multiplex PCR, yet TCRdb's version contains in-frame clones alone and is incomplete. V, J and clone size are those of that table, while D and trimming were read from the DNA. The sample yields about 98,000 clones, around nine tenths seen once. V trimming: 5 bases; J trimming: 4 bases; junction bases outside the gene matches: 3. The CDR3 spans 14 residues. Germline CDR1 SGHAT, CDR2 FQNNGV. The data were taken from a study of blood T cell repertoires in COVID-19. As for the study in general: The study drew acute and convalescent COVID-19 samples from the United States, Italy and Spain.

This TCR was recovered from a woman aged 50 to 60 with COVID-19, enrolled during active disease. V usage is TRBV11-2 and J usage is TRBJ2-1; 9 bases are shared with TRBD1. Sequencing was done on a sample of peripheral blood. The CDR3 region is CASSPGTGYNEQFF. The DNA for the CDR3 is TGTGCCAGCAGCCCTGGGACAGGGTACAATGAGCAGTTCTTC. The whole variable domain, remainder taken from reference TRBV11-2 and TRBJ2-1, is EAGVAQSPRYKIIEKRQSVAFWCNPISGHATLYWYQQILGQGPKLLIQFQNNGVVDDSQLPKDRFSAERLKGVDSTLKIQPAKLEDSAVYLCASSPGTGYNEQFFGPGTRLTVL.